One and the same sample provided the 11 T cell receptor beta chains below, sequenced in a study of cytotoxic CD8 clonotypes in ibrutinib-treated CLL. Profiled with immunoSEQ multiplex PCR; TCRdb holds only in-frame clones, not every one. Of about 68,000 clones listed, about 64% were seen once; the top ten hold roughly 5.7%. Here the sequenced sample was PBMCs, taken after 12 months of ibrutinib treatment. Receptors originate from a human donor with chronic lymphocytic leukemia.

This clone has a single count. V gene TRBV5-5 combines with J gene TRBJ2-3; 8 bases are a match to TRBD2. CDR3 length equals 17 residues. From germline, CDR1 is SGHKS and CDR2 YYEKEE (reference sequence). After removal of 3 bases from V and 3 bases from J, the junction contained 12 bases not matched to a gene. CDR3 sequence: CASSWGVPGLETDTQYF. In DNA, the CDR3 is TGTGCCAGCAGCTGGGGGGTGCCGGGACTAGAAACAGATACGCAGTATTTT.

This clone is hyperexpanded. The chain recombines TRBV7-2 with TRBJ1-5, with 9 bases matching TRBD1. There are 14 residues in the CDR3. Germline V gives CDR1 SGHTA, CDR2 FQGNSA. The trim removed 2 bases at V and 12 bases at J, leaving 8 bases unmatched. Here the CDR3 reads CASSLNRGLSRQHF. In DNA form, the CDR3 reads TGTGCCAGCAGCTTAAACAGGGGGCTCTCGCGCCAGCATTTT.

This chain uses TRBV27 with TRBJ1-6; 7 nucleotides align to TRBD1. Germline lookup yields CDR1 MNHEY and CDR2 SMNVEV (reference sequence). The CDR3 totals 15 residues. J gave up 5 bases and V 1 base, and 2 bases lay outside the gene matches. CDR3 sequence: CASSLFGTDNSPLHF. The CDR3 coding sequence is TGTGCCAGCAGTTTATTTGGGACAGATAATTCACCCCTCCACTTT.

This chain joins TRBV15 and TRBJ1-1, with D unclear. Germline CDR1 and CDR2: LNHNV and YYDKDF (reference sequence). The CDR3 covers 14 residues. V lost 0 bases to trimming and J lost 7 bases, with 12 bases between them. The CDR3 DNA reads TGTGCCACCAGCAGAGATCCTGTGTCAGGTGAAGCTTTCTTT. This codes for CATSRDPVSGEAFF.

The chain employs TRBV30 and TRBJ2-2; unclear D gene. The ends were cut back, 1 base at V and 6 bases at J, with 3 bases in the middle. The CDR3 has 11 residues. CDR1 and CDR2 (germline): GTSNPN, SVGIG (reference sequence). CDR3 sequence (DNA): TGTGCCTGGAGTGCCGCCGGGGAGCTGTTTTTT. It is translated as CAWSAAGELFF.

The V and J genes are TRBV30 and TRBJ2-7; 9 nucleotides agree with TRBD1. Trimming removed 1 base from V and 4 bases from J; junction bases left unmatched: 8. The CDR3 length is 15 residues. The germline CDR1 and CDR2 sequences are GTSNPN and SVGIG (reference sequence). The CDR3 DNA reads TGTGCCTGGAGTGCGGGGGACAGGGCTGTTTACGAGCAGTACTTC. This translates into CAWSAGDRAVYEQYF.

CDR3 protein: CASSPGDGVPGANVLTF. In DNA form, the CDR3 reads TGTGCCAGCAGCCCCGGCGACGGGGTCCCTGGGGCCAACGTCCTGACTTTC. The V and J genes are TRBV5-6 and TRBJ2-6; maybe TRBD2 (5 bases). The CDR3 consists of 17 residues. Trimming removed 4 bases at V and 2 bases at J, with 16 bases between. Germline loops: CDR1 SGHDT, CDR2 YYEEEE. The variable domain in full, with the rest retrieved from reference TRBV5-6 and TRBJ2-6, is DAGVTQSPTHLIKTRGQQVTLRCSPKSGHDTVSWYQQALGQGPQFIFQYYEEEERQRGNFPDRFSGHQFPNYSSELNVNALLLGDSALYLCASSPGDGVPGANVLTFGAGSRLTVL.

In this sample, this clone turned up a few times. The V and J genes are TRBV28 and TRBJ2-2, with a possible D match to TRBD2 (6 bases). V shed 3 bases and J shed 3 bases, with 8 bases lying between them. This CDR3 is built from 14 residues. Germline CDR1 and CDR2: MDHEN and SYDVKM. The CDR3 DNA reads TGTGCCAGCAGTTTTTGGGGGGACACCGGGGAGCTGTTTTTT. This codes for CASSFWGDTGELFF.

This clone was found a few times. This rearrangement joins TRBV4-2 to TRBJ2-3; 9 bases are shared with TRBD2. Trimming took 4 bases from V and 2 from J; bases not matched to a gene: 7. The CDR3 has 16 amino acids. Germline assignment: CDR1 LGHNA and CDR2 YNFKEQ. In DNA form, the CDR3 reads TGTGCCAGCAGCCGGACTAGCGTAGACCACACAGATACGCAGTATTTT. Its translation: CASSRTSVDHTDTQYF.

The chain is built from TRBV9 and TRBJ2-2; D gene ambiguous. CDR1 SGDLS and CDR2 YYNGEE come from the germline V gene. V gave up 0 bases and J gave up 0 bases, with 6 bases separating them. This CDR3 is 15 amino acids long. In DNA, the CDR3 is TGTGCCAGCAGCGTAGGGAGTTCGAACACCGGGGAGCTGTTTTTT. Translation gives CASSVGSSNTGELFF.

This chain joins TRBV5-1 and TRBJ2-7; D not resolved. Germline CDR1 is SGHRS and CDR2 is YFSETQ. Trimming shortened V by 0 bases and J by 0 bases, and 7 bases separated the two germline ends. This CDR3 has 14 residues. The CDR3 sequence: CASSLDGSSYEQYF. The CDR3 nucleotides are TGCGCCAGCAGCTTGGACGGTTCCTCCTACGAGCAGTACTTC.